The clone carrying this TCR beta chain was picked up many times. Arm-PCR of CDR3 regions and iRepertoire HTBI primers were the basis on which TCR beta libraries were built. TCRdb itself ran the multiplex PCR reads through MiXCR, one entry per CDR3 protein. The table includes over 450,000 distinct CDR3 sequences, approximately 21% detected once. These data originate in a study of regulatory T cells in long-lasting Graves disease. V was shortened by 0 bases and J by 4 bases, with 8 bases between the two germline ends. The CDR3 contains 14 residues. From germline, CDR1 is SGHRS and CDR2 YFSETQ. The time point here: persistent/refractory GD, antithyroid drugs over 5 years with positive TRAb. Extracted PBMC RNA gave rise to the TCR library. An endocrinology department in Xi'an, China, supplied the patients.

The origin of this receptor is a female donor with Graves disease. This sequence joins TRBV5-1 and TRBJ1-5, with D tentatively TRBD1 (5 bases). This sample comprised peripheral blood mononuclear cells (PBMCs), obtained when the disease was refractory, from a patient treated with antithyroid drugs. The CDR3 reads CASSLEGLNQPQHF. For the CDR3, the DNA is TGCGCCAGCAGCTTGGAGGGACTAAATCAGCCCCAGCATTTT.